The rows below give T cell receptor beta chains drawn from one sample of a study of blood T cell repertoires in COVID-19. Sequencing used immunoSEQ multiplex PCR; TCRdb keeps in-frame clones, though not all of them. The sample yields 130,000 or so clones, 70% to 90% seen once. The material sequenced was peripheral blood. The receptors originated from a woman aged 45-59 years who had recovered from COVID-19. Each CDR3 is given with its conserved first and last residue. A D gene is named only where the DNA matches it firmly. Not every row has a clone size; where given, it reads once, few, many or a size class.

TRBD1	TRBV18	.	TRBJ1-2	CASSPAAGTGVRGYTF	TGTGCCAGCTCACCTGCGGCCGGGACAGGGGTGAGGGGCTACACCTTC
.	TRBV9	.	TRBJ1-2	CASSASDTGAGGYTF	TGTGCCAGCAGCGCTTCGGACACGGGAGCGGGTGGCTACACCTTC
.	TRBV7-9	.	TRBJ1-6	CASSSGQRGFSYNSPLHF	TGTGCCAGCAGCTCGGGTCAGAGAGGATTCTCCTATAATTCACCCCTCCACTTT
.	TRBV5-1	.	TRBJ2-3	CASSLFGDNLDTQYF	TGCGCCAGCAGCTTGTTTGGAGATAACCTAGATACGCAGTATTTT
TRBD1	TRBV11-2	.	TRBJ2-2	CASSPLRGPGTGELFF	TGTGCCAGCAGTCCCCTCAGGGGGCCGGGCACCGGGGAGCTGTTTTTT
TRBD2	TRBV4-2	.	TRBJ2-3	CASSQASGGGTSTDTQYF	TGTGCCAGCAGCCAAGCTAGCGGGGGGGGAACTAGCACAGATACGCAGTATTTT
.	TRBV6-5	.	TRBJ1-2	CASAGTVSGYTF	TGTGCCAGCGCAGGAACAGTCTCCGGCTACACCTTC
.	TRBV5-1	.	TRBJ2-7	CASSRGTSYEQYF	TGCGCCAGCAGCCGCGGGACGAGCTACGAGCAGTACTTC
TRBD1	TRBV6-2/TRBV6-3	.	TRBJ2-7	CASSPRPGQSSYEQYF	TGTGCCAGCAGTCCACGTCCGGGACAGAGCTCCTACGAGCAGTACTTC
TRBD1	TRBV6-2/TRBV6-3	few	TRBJ2-2	CASSYEWGTGVTGELFF	TGTGCCAGCAGTTACGAATGGGGGACAGGGGTCACCGGGGAGCTGTTTTTT
.	TRBV7-3	.	TRBJ1-6	CASSLSPTDNSPLHF	TGTGCCAGCAGCTTAAGTCCCACAGATAATTCACCCCTCCACTTT
.	TRBV3-1/TRBV3-2	.	TRBJ1-6	CASSQDTTGRDDSPLHF	TGTGCCAGCAGCCAAGATACGACGGGCAGGGATGATTCACCCCTCCACTTT